What follows are 17 T cell receptor beta chains derived from one specimen sequenced in a study of cytomegalovirus exposure and HLA in healthy donors. PCR primers comprised 60 Vbeta and 13 Jbeta primers. Generated by immunoSEQ multiplex PCR, the TCRdb table keeps only in-frame clones and is missing some. The sample comprises fewer than 180,000 clones, about four fifths of which are singletons, and 3.5% to 4.5% rests with the top ten. What was sequenced was PBMCs. The receptors originated from a human donor in good health.

CDR3 coding DNA: TGTGCCAGCAGTATCCTAGCGGACCAAGAGACCCAGTACTTC. Translated, it gives CASSILADQETQYF. This chain joins TRBV2 and TRBJ2-5; 7 nucleotides agree with TRBD2. The CDR3 sequence is 14 residues long. Unmatched junction bases numbered 3, after V lost 5 bases and J lost 0 bases. Per the germline V gene, CDR1 is SNHLY and CDR2 is FYNNEI.

The chain joins TRBV4-3 to TRBJ1-1, with a tentative D call TRBD1 (6 bases). The CDR3 is made up of 17 amino acids. Germline V CDR1 and CDR2: LGHNA, YSLEER. Trimming pared 0 bases from V and 4 bases from J, leaving 18 bases between. CDR3 DNA sequence: TGCGCCAGCAGCCAAGATTATTGGGCACAGGGAGCCACTGAAGCTTTCTTT. It codes for CASSQDYWAQGATEAFF.

This chain connects TRBV29-1 to TRBJ1-1, with D unresolved. From germline, CDR1 is SQVTM and CDR2 ANQGSEA. Trimming removed 1 base at V and 0 bases at J, with 9 bases between. The CDR3 contains 14 residues. CDR3 nucleotides: TGCAGCGTTGAAGCATCAGGCCTGAACACTGAAGCTTTCTTT. Residues: CSVEASGLNTEAFF.

This clone has only a few counts. This sequence joins TRBV7-2 and TRBJ2-3; D might be TRBD2 (6 bases). The CDR3 length is 16 residues. The V and J ends lost 5 bases and 0 bases respectively, with 15 bases between them. Germline CDR1 reads SGHTA; CDR2 reads FQGNSA. The DNA for the CDR3 is TGTGCCAGCAGCGTAAGAGGGACTCCTAGCACAGATACGCAGTATTTT. Its translation: CASSVRGTPSTDTQYF. Together with reference TRBV7-2 and TRBJ2-3, the CDR3 gives the full variable domain: GAGVSQSPSNKVTEKGKDVELRCDPISGHTALYWYRQSLGQGLEFLIYFQGNSAPDKSGLPSDRFSAERTGGSVSTLTIQRTQQEDSAVYLCASSVRGTPSTDTQYFGPGTRLTVL.

Notes on this clone: One end of the junction does not line up with germline, which may come from a read error. The rearrangement links TRBV6-1 to TRBJ1-2, with 8 bases matching TRBD1. CDR1 is MNHNS and CDR2 is SASEGT in the germline V gene. CDR3 length: 13 amino acids. CDR3 DNA sequence: TGTGCCACCAGTGGACAGGGCCTCGATGGCTACACCTTC. Its translation is CATSGQGLDGYTF.

The chain carries TRBV5-1 and TRBJ2-7; D remains ambiguous. Germline assignment: CDR1 SGHRS and CDR2 YFSETQ. V was cut by 0 bases and J by 5 bases, with 9 bases left in between. The CDR3 sequence is 13 residues long. CDR3 loop: CASSLGVTDEQYF. In DNA form, the CDR3 reads TGCGCCAGCAGCTTGGGAGTTACTGACGAGCAGTACTTC.

This chain connects TRBV19 to TRBJ1-1, with TRBD1 identical over 10 bases. CDR1 is LNHDA and CDR2 is SQIVND in the germline V gene (reference sequence). The V gene end was trimmed by 6 bases and the J gene end by 2 bases; junction bases not matched to a gene: 6. The CDR3 runs to 15 residues. The DNA of the CDR3 is TGTGCCAGTAGGCTGGGGGACAGGGGAAACACTGAAGCTTTCTTT. Translated, it gives CASRLGDRGNTEAFF.

The rearrangement uses TRBV5-4 and TRBJ1-1, with D unresolved. V was cut by 7 bases and J by 6 bases, with 16 bases left in between. This CDR3 contains 13 residues. Looked up from germline, CDR1 is SGHNT and CDR2 is YYREEE (reference sequence). This CDR3 reads CASGVMGRAEAFF. CDR3 in DNA: TGTGCCAGCGGCGTAATGGGGAGGGCTGAAGCTTTCTTT.

This clone was observed at least ten times. The chain links TRBV2 to TRBJ2-3, with 8 bases lining up with TRBD1. This CDR3 is 16 amino acids long. With 4 bases clipped from V and 0 bases from J, the junction kept 6 bases outside the gene matches. Germline CDR1 SNHLY, CDR2 FYNNEI. The DNA of the CDR3 is TGTGCCAGCAGTGTTACCAGGGGGCTTAGCACAGATACGCAGTATTTT. Translation gives CASSVTRGLSTDTQYF. The full variable domain, completed using reference TRBV2 and TRBJ2-3, is EPEVTQTPSHQVTQMGQEVILRCVPISNHLYFYWYRQILGQKVEFLVSFYNNEISEKSEIFDDQFSVERPDGSNFTLKIRSTKLEDSAMYFCASSVTRGLSTDTQYFGPGTRLTVL.

V usage is TRBV6-5 and J usage is TRBJ1-2; D is unresolved. In germline, CDR1 is MNHEY, CDR2 SVGAGI. The CDR3 runs 14 residues. V gave up 0 bases and J gave up 8 bases, with 13 bases separating them. The CDR3 nucleotides are TGTGCCAGCAGTTACTCGACCCGCGGTACGGGCTACACCTTC. Its translation is CASSYSTRGTGYTF.

This chain uses TRBV21-1 with TRBJ1-2. TRBV21-1 has pseudogene status. The CDR3 length is 13 residues. This CDR3 reads CASSKDWGDGYTF. CDR3 DNA: TGTGCCAGCAGCAAAGACTGGGGGGATGGCTACACCTTC.

CDR3 protein: CSAGGEPPQHF. The CDR3 nucleotides are TGCAGTGCCGGAGGGGAGCCGCCCCAGCATTTT. The chain carries TRBV20-1 and TRBJ1-5; a possible D gene is TRBD1 (5 bases). The V end was cut by 6 bases, the J end by 9 bases, with 12 bases between. The CDR3 totals 11 residues. In germline, CDR1 is DFQATT, CDR2 SNEGSKA (reference sequence).

V gene TRBV7-2 combines with J gene TRBJ1-3; the D gene is possibly TRBD1 (6 bases). Germline V gene data show CDR1 as SGHTA and CDR2 as FQGNSA. The CDR3 has 18 amino acids. V dropped 0 bases and J dropped 0 bases, with 15 bases sitting between them. The CDR3 region is CASSLALPGALSGNTIYF. The CDR3 coding sequence is TGTGCCAGCAGCTTAGCGCTGCCAGGGGCTCTCTCTGGAAACACCATATATTTT. Based on the CDR3 plus reference TRBV7-2 and TRBJ1-3, the full variable domain is GAGVSQSPSNKVTEKGKDVELRCDPISGHTALYWYRQSLGQGLEFLIYFQGNSAPDKSGLPSDRFSAERTGGSVSTLTIQRTQQEDSAVYLCASSLALPGALSGNTIYFGEGSWLTVV.

The CDR3 reads CASSLSPPTSINEQFF. The CDR3 DNA reads TGCGCCAGCAGCTTATCTCCCCCGACTAGCATCAATGAGCAGTTCTTC. This sequence joins TRBV5-1 and TRBJ2-1, with 7 bases lining up with TRBD2. Per germline, CDR1 SGHRS and CDR2 YFSETQ. V gave up 2 bases and J gave up 6 bases; unmatched junction bases: 11. The length of the CDR3 is 16 residues.

The chain is built from TRBV28 and TRBJ2-7; 8 nucleotides align to TRBD2. The germline CDR1 and CDR2 sequences are MDHEN and SYDVKM. The CDR3 is made up of 19 amino acids. J lost 6 bases, V lost 2 bases, and 21 bases had no gene match. CDR3 DNA: TGTGCCAGCAGTTTACCCCCAACTAGCGGACTCTTCCACAAGGCCGAGCAGTACTTC. Translation gives CASSLPPTSGLFHKAEQYF.

This clone was counted between two and nine times. The rearrangement joins TRBV18 to TRBJ2-3, with 11 bases that match TRBD2. This CDR3 region has 16 residues. The V gene's germline CDR1 is KGHSH and CDR2 LQKENI. V dropped 2 bases and J dropped 5; count of bases not matched to a gene: 6. The chain's CDR3 is CASSPIAGGPGDTQYF. In nucleotides, the CDR3 is TGTGCCAGCTCACCAATAGCGGGAGGGCCAGGAGATACGCAGTATTTT.

V usage is TRBV6-5 and J usage is TRBJ1-2; 12 bases map to TRBD1. CDR1 MNHEY and CDR2 SVGAGI come from the germline V gene. The V and J ends lost 6 bases and 7 bases, in that order; junction bases with no gene match: 6. The CDR3 runs to 14 residues. CDR3 sequence reads: CASSPGTGGVGYTF. The CDR3 bases are TGTGCCAGCAGCCCCGGGACAGGGGGCGTTGGCTACACCTTC.